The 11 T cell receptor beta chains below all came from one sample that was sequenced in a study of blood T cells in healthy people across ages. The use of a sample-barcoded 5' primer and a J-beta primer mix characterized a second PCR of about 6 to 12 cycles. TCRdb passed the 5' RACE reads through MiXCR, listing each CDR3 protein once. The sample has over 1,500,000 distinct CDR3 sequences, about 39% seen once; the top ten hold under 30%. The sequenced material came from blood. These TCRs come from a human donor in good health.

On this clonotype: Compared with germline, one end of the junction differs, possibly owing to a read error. The DNA of the CDR3 is TGCAGCGTCGAAGACCCTGACAATTTTGAAGCTTTCTTT. Its translation is CSVEDPDNFEAFF. The chain carries TRBV29-1 and TRBJ1-1; D gene unclear. The CDR3 covers 13 residues. Germline V lookup: CDR1 SQVTM, CDR2 ANQGSEA.

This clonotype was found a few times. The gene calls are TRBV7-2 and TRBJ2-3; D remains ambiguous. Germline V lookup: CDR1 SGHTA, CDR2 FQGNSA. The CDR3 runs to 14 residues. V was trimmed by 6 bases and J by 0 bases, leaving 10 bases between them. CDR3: CASRWVTSTDTQYF. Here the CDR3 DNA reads TGTGCCAGCAGATGGGTGACTAGCACAGATACGCAGTATTTT.

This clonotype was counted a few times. The CDR3 DNA sequence: TGTGCCAGCAGCTACGGGCCTTCCCGGGAAGCTTTCTTT. Its protein is CASSYGPSREAFF. V is TRBV7-2 and J is TRBJ1-1; unclear D gene. The germline V gene has CDR1 SGHTA and CDR2 FQGNSA. This CDR3 region has 13 residues. Trimming took off 4 bases at V and 8 bases at J, with 14 bases between the two ends.

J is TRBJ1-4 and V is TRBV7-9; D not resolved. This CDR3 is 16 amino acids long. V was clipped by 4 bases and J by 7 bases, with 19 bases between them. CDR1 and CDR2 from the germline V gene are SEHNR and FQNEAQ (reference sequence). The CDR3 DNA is TGTGCCAGCAGCTCATCCTCCGGCCACAAACGTGAAAAACTGTTTTTT. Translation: CASSSSSGHKREKLFF.

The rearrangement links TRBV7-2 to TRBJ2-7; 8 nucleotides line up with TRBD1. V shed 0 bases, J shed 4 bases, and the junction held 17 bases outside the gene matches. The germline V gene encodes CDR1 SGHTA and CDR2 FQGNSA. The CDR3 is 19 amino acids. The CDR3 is CASSLAQFPTTGTGYEQYF. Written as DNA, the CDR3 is TGTGCCAGCAGCTTAGCACAATTTCCGACCACCGGGACAGGATACGAGCAGTACTTC. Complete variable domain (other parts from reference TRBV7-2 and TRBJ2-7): GAGVSQSPSNKVTEKGKDVELRCDPISGHTALYWYRQSLGQGLEFLIYFQGNSAPDKSGLPSDRFSAERTGGSVSTLTIQRTQQEDSAVYLCASSLAQFPTTGTGYEQYFGPGTRLTVT.

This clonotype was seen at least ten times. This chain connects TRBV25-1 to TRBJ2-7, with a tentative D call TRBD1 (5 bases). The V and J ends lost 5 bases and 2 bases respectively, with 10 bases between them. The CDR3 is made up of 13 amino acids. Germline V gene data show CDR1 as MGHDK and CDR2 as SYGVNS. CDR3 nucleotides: TGTGCCAGCAGTCATACAGGAACCTACGAGCAGTACTTC. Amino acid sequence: CASSHTGTYEQYF.

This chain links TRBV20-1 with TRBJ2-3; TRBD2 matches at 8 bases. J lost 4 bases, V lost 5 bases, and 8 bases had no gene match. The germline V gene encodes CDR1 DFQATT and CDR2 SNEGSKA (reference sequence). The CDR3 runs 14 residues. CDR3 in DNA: TGCAGTGCTCGACAGCGGGGGAACCCAGATACGCAGTATTTT. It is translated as CSARQRGNPDTQYF.

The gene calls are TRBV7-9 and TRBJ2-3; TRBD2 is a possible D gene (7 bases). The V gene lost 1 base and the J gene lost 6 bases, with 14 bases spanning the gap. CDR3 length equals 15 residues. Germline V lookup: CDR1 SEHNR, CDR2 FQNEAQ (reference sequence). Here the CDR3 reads CASSLGGGHPDTQYF. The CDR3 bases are TGTGCCAGCAGCTTAGGCGGGGGCCATCCGGATACGCAGTATTTT.

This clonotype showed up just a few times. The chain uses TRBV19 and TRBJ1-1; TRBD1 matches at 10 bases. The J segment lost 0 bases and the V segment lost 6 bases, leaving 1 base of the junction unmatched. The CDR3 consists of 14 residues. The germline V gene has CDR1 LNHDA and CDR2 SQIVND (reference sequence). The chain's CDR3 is CASRGTGVNTEAFF. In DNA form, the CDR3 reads TGTGCCAGTAGAGGGACAGGGGTGAACACTGAAGCTTTCTTT.

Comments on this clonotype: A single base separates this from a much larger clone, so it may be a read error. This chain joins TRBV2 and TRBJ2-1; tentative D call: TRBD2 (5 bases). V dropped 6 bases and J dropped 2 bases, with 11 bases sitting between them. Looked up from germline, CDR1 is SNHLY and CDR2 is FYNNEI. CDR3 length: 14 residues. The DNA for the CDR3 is TGTGCCAGCAGGGACTGGACCGCCTACAATGAGCAGTTCTTC. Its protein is CASRDWTAYNEQFF.

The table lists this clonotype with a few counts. The CDR3 region has the DNA TGCAGCGTTGAGGTTTCGGGGAATGGTGAAAAACTGTTTTTT. It yields the protein CSVEVSGNGEKLFF. The rearrangement joins TRBV29-1 to TRBJ1-4; no firm D call. The CDR3 is made up of 14 amino acids. V lost 3 bases and J lost 7, with 15 bases in between. Germline CDR1 and CDR2: SQVTM and ANQGSEA.